Listed below are T cell receptor beta chains from one sample, sequenced in a study of cytomegalovirus exposure and HLA in healthy donors. The table came from immunoSEQ multiplex PCR; TCRdb's copy has only in-frame clones and leaves some out. Among about 170,000 clones listed, almost 75% were seen once. What was sequenced was PBMCs. Receptors were obtained from a woman aged 18 to 35 in good health and CMV-seropositive. CDR3s include the opening cysteine and the closing phenylalanine or tryptophan. Fields, in order: CDR3 DNA, CDR3 protein, D gene, J gene, V gene, clone size. A D gene is named only where the DNA matches it firmly. Clone size appears in some rows only: once, few, many, or a class for an expanded clone.

CDR3 DNA: TGCGCCAGCAGCCCAGGACTAGCGGGGGGCAGCAATGAGCAGTTCTTC
CDR3 protein: CASSPGLAGGSNEQFF
D gene: TRBD2
J gene: TRBJ2-1
V gene: TRBV5-1
clone size: .

CDR3 DNA: TGTGCCAGCACTGATGGAGAGAACACTGAAGCTTTCTTT
CDR3 protein: CASTDGENTEAFF
D gene: .
J gene: TRBJ1-1
V gene: TRBV5-4
clone size: once

CDR3 DNA: TGTGCTAGTGGTTTGGTAGGCCCCAGCGGCACAGATACGCAGTATTTT
CDR3 protein: CASGLVGPSGTDTQYF
D gene: .
J gene: TRBJ2-3
V gene: TRBV12-5
clone size: .

CDR3 DNA: TGCGCCAGCAGCCAGGGTGGGACAGGGACCGGGGAGCTGTTTTTT
CDR3 protein: CASSQGGTGTGELFF
D gene: TRBD1
J gene: TRBJ2-2
V gene: TRBV4-3
clone size: .

CDR3 DNA: TGTGCCAGCAGAAGAATGCGGGGGGGGGAGTACAATGAGCAGTTCTTC
CDR3 protein: CASRRMRGGEYNEQFF
D gene: TRBD2
J gene: TRBJ2-1
V gene: TRBV7-2
clone size: .

CDR3 DNA: TGTGCCAGCAGCTATAAGCCGGGACAACCATTAGCCTTACCCTACGAGCAGTACTTC
CDR3 protein: CASSYKPGQPLALPYEQYF
D gene: .
J gene: TRBJ2-7
V gene: TRBV28
clone size: .

CDR3 DNA: TGTGCCAGCAGCTTATTCTCGGGACAGTATAATTCACCCCTCCACTTT
CDR3 protein: CASSLFSGQYNSPLHF
D gene: TRBD1
J gene: TRBJ1-6
V gene: TRBV7-8
clone size: once

CDR3 DNA: TGTGCCAGCTCACCACCGACGGGAAGTTCACCCCTCCACTTT
CDR3 protein: CASSPPTGSSPLHF
D gene: .
J gene: TRBJ1-6
V gene: TRBV18
clone size: .

CDR3 DNA: TGTGCCAGCAGCCAGGGGGACGGGGAGCTGTTTTTT
CDR3 protein: CASSQGDGELFF
D gene: TRBD1
J gene: TRBJ2-2
V gene: TRBV7-9
clone size: .

CDR3 DNA: TGTGCTAGTGGTGGCAACAGGGATCTCAATGAGCAGTTCTTC
CDR3 protein: CASGGNRDLNEQFF
D gene: .
J gene: TRBJ2-1
V gene: TRBV12-5
clone size: .

CDR3 DNA: TGCGCCAGCAGCCTGGGACAGGAGAATGAAAAACTGTTTTTT
CDR3 protein: CASSLGQENEKLFF
D gene: TRBD1
J gene: TRBJ1-4
V gene: TRBV5-1
clone size: .

CDR3 DNA: .
CDR3 protein: CSSSTSNTEAFF
D gene: .
J gene: TRBJ1-1
V gene: TRBV7-9
clone size: few

CDR3 DNA: TGTGCCAGCAGTTACGGAACAGGGGGCACAGATACGCAGTATTTT
CDR3 protein: CASSYGTGGTDTQYF
D gene: TRBD1
J gene: TRBJ2-3
V gene: TRBV6-5
clone size: .

CDR3 DNA: TGTGCCAGCAGCCGGTCGACAGGGAACACTGAAGCTTTCTTT
CDR3 protein: CASSRSTGNTEAFF
D gene: .
J gene: TRBJ1-1
V gene: TRBV5-5
clone size: .

CDR3 DNA: TGCGCCAGCAGCTTGGGGGGACTCCGGGAAGCTTTCTTT
CDR3 protein: CASSLGGLREAFF
D gene: .
J gene: TRBJ1-1
V gene: TRBV5-1
clone size: .

CDR3 DNA: TGTGCCAGCAGTTCCCAGTACTCTGGGGCCAACGTCCTGACTTTC
CDR3 protein: CASSSQYSGANVLTF
D gene: .
J gene: TRBJ2-6
V gene: TRBV28
clone size: .

CDR3 DNA: TGTGCCAGCAGCCACGGAGGAGGTAGAACCCAGCATTTT
CDR3 protein: CASSHGGGRTQHF
D gene: .
J gene: TRBJ1-5
V gene: TRBV6-1
clone size: .

CDR3 DNA: TGTGCCAGCAGCTTTACGCAATCAGGGACAGGGGACGCAACTAATGAAAAACTGTTTTTT
CDR3 protein: CASSFTQSGTGDATNEKLFF
D gene: TRBD1
J gene: TRBJ1-4
V gene: TRBV9
clone size: .

CDR3 DNA: TGTGCCAGCAGCTCTAGCGGTATAGGCACAGATACGCAGTATTTT
CDR3 protein: CASSSSGIGTDTQYF
D gene: TRBD2
J gene: TRBJ2-3
V gene: TRBV9
clone size: .

CDR3 DNA: TGTGCCAGTAGTATAGACGGGAGTTTGAACACTGAAGCTTTCTTT
CDR3 protein: CASSIDGSLNTEAFF
D gene: .
J gene: TRBJ1-1
V gene: TRBV19
clone size: .

CDR3 DNA: TGTGCCAGCAGTGTGACAGGGTTTGGCTACACCTTC
CDR3 protein: CASSVTGFGYTF
D gene: TRBD1
J gene: TRBJ1-2
V gene: TRBV28
clone size: .

CDR3 DNA: TGTGCCAGCAGCTTACTAGCGGGGACCACAGATACGCAGTATTTT
CDR3 protein: CASSLLAGTTDTQYF
D gene: TRBD2
J gene: TRBJ2-3
V gene: TRBV5-5
clone size: .

CDR3 DNA: TGTGCCAGCAGCTTAGGGTCGGGGGGGGCGGGTTATGAGCAGTTCTTC
CDR3 protein: CASSLGSGGAGYEQFF
D gene: TRBD2
J gene: TRBJ2-1
V gene: TRBV13
clone size: .

CDR3 DNA: TGCAGCGTGGAAGTAGTGTCGGGAAAGACTGAAGCTTTCTTT
CDR3 protein: CSVEVVSGKTEAFF
D gene: .
J gene: TRBJ1-1
V gene: TRBV29-1
clone size: .

CDR3 DNA: TGCGCCAGCAGCCCGGACTGGACCGGGGAGCTGTTTTTT
CDR3 protein: CASSPDWTGELFF
D gene: .
J gene: TRBJ2-2
V gene: TRBV5-1
clone size: .

CDR3 DNA: TGTGCCAGCAGCTGGCCGGGACAGACTATCTACGAGCAGTACTTC
CDR3 protein: CASSWPGQTIYEQYF
D gene: TRBD1
J gene: TRBJ2-7
V gene: TRBV7-6
clone size: .